This TCR beta chain is drawn from a study of PD-L1 blockade in urothelial cancer. Assay used: immunoSEQ multiplex PCR; TCRdb lists only in-frame clones, some missing. The repertoire holds just over 20,000 clones, with around 88% as singletons. The length of the CDR3 is 13 residues. Germline V lookup: CDR1 SNHLY, CDR2 FYNNEI. V shed 8 bases and J shed 2 bases, with 10 bases lying between them. This receptor was identified in a man between 50 and 59 years old with urothelial cancer. Sequencing was performed on PBMCs, taken around atezolizumab (anti-PD-L1) treatment. The V gene is TRBV2, the J gene TRBJ2-1; TRBD1 is a possible D gene (6 bases). CDR3: CASGRDTYNEQFF. The CDR3 DNA is TGTGCCAGCGGCAGGGACACCTACAATGAGCAGTTCTTC.